This TCR beta chain was identified in a study of blood T cell repertoires in COVID-19. The overall study: Sample material is recorded as cDNA or gDNA derived from T cells, B-cell-depleted T cells, or PBMCs.

During active infection, Seattle patients enrolled and were then monitored through disease. The V gene's germline CDR1 is SEHNR and CDR2 FQNEAQ (reference sequence). V gave up 5 bases and J gave up 10 bases, with 9 bases separating them. CDR3 length: 12 amino acids. How the authors handled the data: Amplification of reference gene primers was used by the study to estimate nucleated cell counts. Repertoires were generated with immunoSEQ multiplex PCR, while TCRdb's copy carries only in-frame clones and drops some. Clone size and V and J calls were adopted from that table, with D and trimming inferred from the DNA. The sample shows 150,000 or so clones, about 89% of them seen only once.

The TCR comes from a woman between 70 and 85 years old with COVID-19, enrolled during active disease. The chain combines TRBV7-9 with TRBJ1-6, with D possibly TRBD1 on 5 matching bases. The specimen was peripheral blood. CDR3 sequence: CASSITGSPLHF. The CDR3, as DNA: TGTGCCAGCAGCATTACAGGATCACCCCTCCACTTT.